This is a list of T cell receptor beta chains from one sample in a study of T cell repertoires in cytomegalovirus infection. MiXCR was run by TCRdb on the reads, yielding one entry per CDR3 protein. Here the sample spans 200,000 to 300,000 distinct CDR3 sequences, roughly 12% being singletons. Sequenced sample: PBMCs. Receptors originate from a human donor in good health (CMV status not recorded). Some clones in this sample may be carry-over from other donors' samples. Each CDR3 is given with its conserved first and last residue. Fields, in order: CDR3 length, D gene, J gene, clone size, V gene, CDR3 protein, CDR3 DNA. A D gene is named only where the DNA matches it firmly. Rows may omit the clone size; those that give it use once, few, many or a size class.

cdr3_length: 17
d_call: NA
j_call: TRBJ2-6
clone_size: NA
v_call: TRBV15
cdr3_aa: CATSRVPLSGGANVLTF
cdr3_nt: TGTGCCACCAGCAGAGTGCCACTTTCCGGGGGGGCCAACGTCCTGACTTTC

cdr3_length: 12
d_call: NA
j_call: TRBJ1-2
clone_size: many
v_call: TRBV20-1
cdr3_aa: CSARGTAPGYTF
cdr3_nt: TGCAGTGCTAGAGGGACAGCGCCTGGCTACACCTTC

cdr3_length: 15
d_call: NA
j_call: TRBJ2-1
clone_size: NA
v_call: TRBV20-1
cdr3_aa: CSARDLEKVYNEQFF
cdr3_nt: TGCAGTGCTAGAGATCTGGAAAAAGTCTACAATGAGCAGTTCTTC

cdr3_length: 19
d_call: TRBD1
j_call: TRBJ1-1
clone_size: many
v_call: TRBV28
cdr3_aa: CASRLGVLGQGGSFTEAFF
cdr3_nt: TGTGCCAGCAGGCTAGGGGTACTCGGACAGGGTGGGAGTTTCACTGAAGCTTTCTTT

cdr3_length: 15
d_call: NA
j_call: TRBJ1-1
clone_size: few
v_call: TRBV11-1
cdr3_aa: CASSSSSFLNTEAFF
cdr3_nt: TGTGCCAGCAGCTCCAGCTCCTTTTTGAACACTGAAGCTTTCTTT

cdr3_length: 13
d_call: NA
j_call: TRBJ2-7
clone_size: many
v_call: TRBV11-2
cdr3_aa: CASSLGGSGEQYF
cdr3_nt: TGTGCCAGCAGCTTGGGGGGCTCCGGCGAGCAGTACTTC

cdr3_length: 15
d_call: NA
j_call: TRBJ2-1
clone_size: NA
v_call: TRBV12-3/TRBV12-4
cdr3_aa: CASSPRLNSYNEQFF
cdr3_nt: TGTGCCAGCAGCCCAAGACTAAACTCCTACAATGAGCAGTTCTTC

cdr3_length: 15
d_call: TRBD2
j_call: TRBJ2-1
clone_size: NA
v_call: TRBV15
cdr3_aa: CATSPLGGGFNEQFF
cdr3_nt: TGTGCCACCAGCCCCTTGGGCGGGGGATTCAATGAGCAGTTCTTC

cdr3_length: 12
d_call: NA
j_call: TRBJ1-1
clone_size: few
v_call: TRBV29-1
cdr3_aa: CSVDKGPTEAFF
cdr3_nt: TGCAGCGTTGACAAAGGACCCACTGAAGCTTTCTTT

cdr3_length: 15
d_call: TRBD1
j_call: TRBJ1-4
clone_size: many
v_call: TRBV7-2
cdr3_aa: CASSAGQGPYEKLFF
cdr3_nt: TGTGCCAGCAGCGCCGGACAGGGGCCGTATGAAAAACTGTTTTTT

cdr3_length: 14
d_call: NA
j_call: TRBJ1-3
clone_size: many
v_call: TRBV29-1
cdr3_aa: CSVGFAGSGNTIYF
cdr3_nt: TGCAGCGTAGGATTCGCAGGCTCTGGAAACACCATATATTTT

cdr3_length: 14
d_call: TRBD2
j_call: TRBJ2-3
clone_size: few
v_call: TRBV7-9
cdr3_aa: CASSLGGVTDTQYF
cdr3_nt: TGTGCCAGCAGCTTGGGAGGGGTCACAGATACGCAGTATTTT

cdr3_length: 15
d_call: NA
j_call: TRBJ1-5
clone_size: few
v_call: TRBV4-3
cdr3_aa: CASSLQVGEDQPQHF
cdr3_nt: TGCGCCAGCAGCTTACAGGTGGGGGAGGATCAGCCCCAGCATTTT

cdr3_length: 12
d_call: NA
j_call: TRBJ1-1
clone_size: many
v_call: TRBV7-2
cdr3_aa: CASSLDPVEAFF
cdr3_nt: TGTGCCAGCAGCTTAGACCCAGTTGAAGCTTTCTTT

cdr3_length: 14
d_call: NA
j_call: TRBJ2-1
clone_size: NA
v_call: TRBV14
cdr3_aa: CASSQLGLNNEQFF
cdr3_nt: TGTGCCAGCAGCCAGTTGGGCCTGAACAATGAGCAGTTCTTC

cdr3_length: 14
d_call: TRBD1
j_call: TRBJ2-7
clone_size: many
v_call: TRBV7-2
cdr3_aa: CASSFDRGVDEQYF
cdr3_nt: TGTGCCAGCAGCTTTGACAGGGGAGTTGACGAGCAGTACTTC

cdr3_length: 15
d_call: NA
j_call: TRBJ2-1
clone_size: NA
v_call: TRBV6-2/TRBV6-3
cdr3_aa: CASSPQFLGINEQFF
cdr3_nt: TGTGCCAGCAGTCCCCAATTTCTGGGAATTAATGAGCAGTTCTTC

cdr3_length: 13
d_call: TRBD1
j_call: TRBJ2-7
clone_size: many
v_call: TRBV12-3/TRBV12-4
cdr3_aa: CASSAYGTQGTYF
cdr3_nt: TGTGCCAGCAGTGCTTATGGGACACAGGGGACCTACTTC

cdr3_length: 14
d_call: TRBD1
j_call: TRBJ1-1
clone_size: many
v_call: TRBV7-2
cdr3_aa: CATTPGQANTEAFF
cdr3_nt: TGTGCCACCACTCCGGGACAGGCGAACACTGAAGCTTTCTTT

cdr3_length: 12
d_call: NA
j_call: TRBJ2-1
clone_size: NA
v_call: TRBV6-5
cdr3_aa: CASSHRRNEQFF
cdr3_nt: TGTGCCAGCAGCCACCGTCGGAATGAGCAGTTCTTC

cdr3_length: 15
d_call: TRBD1
j_call: TRBJ1-1
clone_size: many
v_call: TRBV7-9
cdr3_aa: CASSSGGTVNTEAFF
cdr3_nt: TGTGCCAGCAGCTCCGGGGGGACAGTGAACACTGAAGCTTTCTTT

cdr3_length: 13
d_call: NA
j_call: TRBJ1-2
clone_size: many
v_call: TRBV7-2
cdr3_aa: CASSIRQNYGYTF
cdr3_nt: TGTGCCAGCAGCATTAGACAGAACTATGGCTACACCTTC

cdr3_length: 13
d_call: TRBD1
j_call: TRBJ1-1
clone_size: many
v_call: TRBV29-1
cdr3_aa: CSVDPTGETEAFF
cdr3_nt: TGCAGCGTTGACCCCACAGGGGAAACTGAAGCTTTCTTT

cdr3_length: 14
d_call: NA
j_call: TRBJ2-2
clone_size: NA
v_call: TRBV2
cdr3_aa: CASSEEKGDGELFF
cdr3_nt: TGTGCCAGCAGTGAAGAGAAGGGGGACGGGGAGCTGTTTTTT

cdr3_length: 15
d_call: TRBD2
j_call: TRBJ2-3
clone_size: NA
v_call: TRBV6-5
cdr3_aa: CASSTSGGGTDTQYF
cdr3_nt: TGTGCCAGCAGTACAAGCGGGGGGGGCACAGATACGCAGTATTTT

cdr3_length: 14
d_call: NA
j_call: TRBJ2-3
clone_size: few
v_call: TRBV5-1
cdr3_aa: CASNSFIGTDTQYF
cdr3_nt: TGCGCCAGCAATTCGTTTATCGGCACAGATACGCAGTATTTT

cdr3_length: 16
d_call: NA
j_call: TRBJ2-4
clone_size: many
v_call: TRBV25-1
cdr3_aa: CASSEAGVGAKNIQYF
cdr3_nt: TGTGCCAGCAGTGAGGCCGGGGTAGGGGCCAAAAACATTCAGTACTTC

cdr3_length: 16
d_call: TRBD1
j_call: TRBJ2-1
clone_size: NA
v_call: TRBV28
cdr3_aa: CASSLRGQEYYNEQFF
cdr3_nt: TGTGCCAGCAGCCTACGGGGACAGGAGTATTACAATGAGCAGTTCTTC

cdr3_length: 13
d_call: NA
j_call: TRBJ2-5
clone_size: many
v_call: TRBV12-5
cdr3_aa: CASGSAGQETQYF
cdr3_nt: TGTGCTAGTGGTTCCGCGGGGCAAGAGACCCAGTACTTC

cdr3_length: 13
d_call: NA
j_call: TRBJ1-4
clone_size: many
v_call: TRBV5-1
cdr3_aa: CASSFEFTEKLFF
cdr3_nt: TGCGCCAGCAGCTTCGAATTTACTGAAAAACTGTTTTTT

cdr3_length: 12
d_call: NA
j_call: TRBJ1-2
clone_size: NA
v_call: TRBV5-1
cdr3_aa: CASSLVGFGYTF
cdr3_nt: TGCGCCAGCAGCTTGGTTGGCTTCGGCTACACCTTC

cdr3_length: 11
d_call: NA
j_call: TRBJ1-1
clone_size: NA
v_call: TRBV20-1
cdr3_aa: CSARGATEAFF
cdr3_nt: TGCAGTGCGAGGGGGGCCACTGAAGCTTTCTTT

cdr3_length: 14
d_call: NA
j_call: TRBJ2-2
clone_size: many
v_call: TRBV7-2
cdr3_aa: CASSLDGNTGELFF
cdr3_nt: TGTGCCAGCAGCTTAGATGGGAACACCGGGGAGCTGTTTTTT

cdr3_length: 17
d_call: NA
j_call: TRBJ1-3
clone_size: many
v_call: TRBV6-5
cdr3_aa: CASSYLGQLRSGNTIYF
cdr3_nt: TGTGCCAGCAGTTACCTCGGACAGCTACGCTCTGGAAACACCATATATTTT

cdr3_length: 15
d_call: NA
j_call: TRBJ1-5
clone_size: few
v_call: TRBV4-3
cdr3_aa: CASSRSRGYNQPQHF
cdr3_nt: TGCGCCAGCAGCCGTTCGCGGGGGTACAATCAGCCCCAGCATTTT

cdr3_length: 14
d_call: NA
j_call: TRBJ2-3
clone_size: many
v_call: TRBV7-8
cdr3_aa: CASSQTASTDTQYF
cdr3_nt: TGTGCCAGCAGCCAGACGGCTAGCACAGATACGCAGTATTTT

cdr3_length: 15
d_call: TRBD1
j_call: TRBJ2-5
clone_size: NA
v_call: TRBV5-1
cdr3_aa: CASSADRPTRETQYF
cdr3_nt: TGCGCCAGCAGCGCGGACAGGCCTACTAGGGAGACCCAGTACTTC

cdr3_length: 15
d_call: NA
j_call: TRBJ2-1
clone_size: many
v_call: TRBV11-2
cdr3_aa: CASSLSQPSYNEQFF
cdr3_nt: TGTGCCAGCAGCTTATCCCAGCCATCCTACAATGAGCAGTTCTTC

cdr3_length: 13
d_call: NA
j_call: TRBJ1-2
clone_size: many
v_call: TRBV5-1
cdr3_aa: CASSDPPLSGYTF
cdr3_nt: TGCGCCAGCAGCGATCCACCTCTATCCGGCTACACCTTC

cdr3_length: 16
d_call: NA
j_call: TRBJ1-2
clone_size: few
v_call: TRBV19
cdr3_aa: CASSMITFSAGYGYTF
cdr3_nt: TGTGCCAGTAGTATGATAACCTTTTCCGCGGGCTATGGCTACACCTTC

cdr3_length: 14
d_call: NA
j_call: TRBJ2-3
clone_size: many
v_call: TRBV10-3
cdr3_aa: CAIGWDGVGDTQYF
cdr3_nt: TGTGCCATCGGTTGGGACGGCGTGGGAGATACGCAGTATTTT

cdr3_length: 15
d_call: NA
j_call: TRBJ2-2
clone_size: many
v_call: TRBV2
cdr3_aa: CASTRGVDVTGELFF
cdr3_nt: TGTGCCAGCACCCGTGGGGTAGATGTAACCGGGGAGCTGTTTTTT

cdr3_length: 15
d_call: NA
j_call: TRBJ1-5
clone_size: many
v_call: TRBV7-2
cdr3_aa: CASSLGGRSNQPQHF
cdr3_nt: TGTGCCAGCAGCTTAGGGGGAAGGAGCAATCAGCCCCAGCATTTT

cdr3_length: 20
d_call: TRBD1
j_call: TRBJ1-4
clone_size: NA
v_call: TRBV11-2
cdr3_aa: CASSPHTGTGPSKANEKLFF
cdr3_nt: TGTGCCAGCAGCCCCCATACCGGGACAGGGCCTAGCAAGGCTAATGAAAAACTGTTTTTT

cdr3_length: 14
d_call: TRBD1
j_call: TRBJ1-1
clone_size: many
v_call: TRBV7-2
cdr3_aa: CASSGEGQGSEAFF
cdr3_nt: TGTGCCAGCAGCGGGGAGGGACAGGGCTCTGAAGCTTTCTTT

cdr3_length: 15
d_call: NA
j_call: TRBJ1-1
clone_size: many
v_call: TRBV7-2
cdr3_aa: CASSPAEGRGTEAFF
cdr3_nt: TGTGCCAGCAGCCCGGCGGAGGGACGGGGCACTGAAGCTTTCTTT

cdr3_length: 14
d_call: NA
j_call: TRBJ2-4
clone_size: NA
v_call: TRBV6-2/TRBV6-3
cdr3_aa: CASSWELSKNIQYF
cdr3_nt: TGTGCCAGCAGTTGGGAGTTAAGCAAAAACATTCAGTACTTC

cdr3_length: 18
d_call: TRBD1
j_call: TRBJ2-3
clone_size: many
v_call: TRBV6-6
cdr3_aa: CASSYSNPGQGYTDTQYF
cdr3_nt: TGTGCCAGCAGTTACTCGAATCCCGGACAGGGGTACACAGATACGCAGTATTTT

cdr3_length: 14
d_call: NA
j_call: TRBJ1-5
clone_size: NA
v_call: TRBV12-3/TRBV12-4
cdr3_aa: CASRTGALNQPQHF
cdr3_nt: TGTGCCAGCAGGACCGGGGCCCTCAATCAGCCCCAGCATTTT

cdr3_length: 14
d_call: NA
j_call: TRBJ1-5
clone_size: many
v_call: TRBV7-2
cdr3_aa: CASRETGTGQPQHF
cdr3_nt: TGTGCCAGCAGAGAAACAGGGACGGGCCAGCCCCAGCATTTT

cdr3_length: 16
d_call: TRBD2
j_call: TRBJ2-3
clone_size: few
v_call: TRBV18
cdr3_aa: CASSPTSGGSTDTQYF
cdr3_nt: TGTGCCAGCTCACCAACTAGCGGGGGATCCACAGATACGCAGTATTTT

cdr3_length: 15
d_call: TRBD1
j_call: TRBJ2-2
clone_size: few
v_call: TRBV10-3
cdr3_aa: CATAYDRDGTGELFF
cdr3_nt: TGTGCCACGGCGTACGACAGGGACGGCACCGGGGAGCTGTTTTTT

cdr3_length: 15
d_call: NA
j_call: TRBJ1-1
clone_size: many
v_call: TRBV7-2
cdr3_aa: CASSSQGFRNTEAFF
cdr3_nt: TGTGCCAGCAGCTCACAGGGTTTCCGGAACACTGAAGCTTTCTTT

cdr3_length: 15
d_call: TRBD2
j_call: TRBJ2-7
clone_size: NA
v_call: TRBV7-6
cdr3_aa: CASSLGLADSYEKYF
cdr3_nt: TGTGCCAGCAGCTTAGGTCTAGCGGACTCCTACGAGAAGTACTTC